The next 29 T cell receptor beta chains were all read from a single sample in a study of PD-L1 blockade in urothelial cancer. Libraries were prepared by immunoSEQ multiplex PCR; TCRdb keeps only in-frame clonotypes and omits some of them. The sample consists of around 70,000 clones, 84% of them appearing once. Time point specified: pretreatment peripheral blood. Sequences were derived from PBMCs, sampled around atezolizumab (anti-PD-L1) treatment. Receptors originate from a woman in her 70s with urothelial cancer.

This clone occurred a few times. CDR3 sequence reads: CASSGLSTLYGYTF. In DNA, the CDR3 is TGTGCCAGCAGCGGTCTCTCTACCCTCTATGGCTACACCTTC. The chain uses TRBV5-4 and TRBJ1-2; unclear D gene. The V end was cut by 4 bases, the J end by 4 bases, with 14 bases between. The germline V gene has CDR1 SGHNT and CDR2 YYREEE (reference sequence). The CDR3 contains 14 residues.

This CDR3 reads CASSFSGGLTGELFF. Written as DNA, the CDR3 is TGCGCCAGCAGCTTTAGCGGGGGACTCACCGGGGAGCTGTTTTTT. The gene calls are TRBV5-1 and TRBJ2-2; 9 bases are shared with TRBD2. This CDR3 spans 15 amino acids. Germline V CDR1 and CDR2: SGHRS, YFSETQ. The J segment lost 4 bases and the V segment lost 2 bases, leaving 3 bases of the junction unmatched.

The chain carries TRBV19 and TRBJ2-4; 8 nucleotides match TRBD2. The V and J ends lost 4 bases and 8 bases, in that order; junction bases with no gene match: 4. The CDR3 extends over 13 amino acids. Germline CDR1 reads LNHDA; CDR2 reads SQIVND (reference sequence). This CDR3 is CASSTGLADIQYF. The CDR3 region has the DNA TGTGCCAGTAGTACTGGACTAGCTGACATTCAGTACTTC.

The chain employs TRBV29-1 and TRBJ2-1; tentative D call: TRBD1 (6 bases). Germline loops: CDR1 SQVTM, CDR2 ANQGSEA. V dropped 4 bases and J dropped 0 bases, with 16 bases sitting between them. The CDR3 length is 16 residues. The CDR3 loop reads CSVVPADRYSYNEQFF. The CDR3, as DNA: TGCAGCGTTGTTCCCGCGGACAGATACTCCTACAATGAGCAGTTCTTC.

Here the CDR3 DNA reads TGTGCCAGCAGCTTGGCGCCACTAGCGAAAATGGACAATGAGCAGTTCTTC. Translated: CASSLAPLAKMDNEQFF. The J gene is TRBJ2-1, the V gene TRBV5-4; 7 positions match TRBD2. The CDR3 spans 17 residues. Looked up from germline, CDR1 is SGHNT and CDR2 is YYREEE (reference sequence). V was pared by 0 bases and J by 5 bases, with 11 bases of the junction left unmatched.

The chain has TRBV5-8 and TRBJ2-2; 11 bases agree with TRBD1. CDR3 size: 15 residues. J lost 5 bases, V lost 4 bases, and 4 bases had no gene match. The germline gives CDR1 SGHTS, CDR2 YDEGEE. The CDR3 sequence: CASSGRDRGTGELFF. The CDR3, as DNA: TGTGCCAGCAGCGGCCGGGACAGGGGGACCGGGGAGCTGTTTTTT.

The rearrangement uses TRBV2 and TRBJ2-7; 8 bases match TRBD1. The CDR3 is 17 amino acids. Germline trimming cut 8 bases from V and 1 base from J; bases unmatched to any gene: 16. In germline, CDR1 is SNHLY, CDR2 FYNNEI. DNA for the CDR3: TGTGCCAGCCGGACCATGACCAGACAGGGGACTTCCTACGAGCAGTACTTC. Translation gives CASRTMTRQGTSYEQYF.

The chain links TRBV11-2 to TRBJ2-7; TRBD2 is a possible D gene (6 bases). The germline V gene has CDR1 SGHAT and CDR2 FQNNGV. CDR3 length equals 17 residues. With 1 base removed from V and 0 bases from J, the gap between germline ends came to 16 bases. The CDR3 is CASSLVYSGDFSYEQYF. In DNA, the CDR3 is TGTGCCAGCAGCTTAGTTTACTCGGGGGATTTCTCCTACGAGCAGTACTTC.

This chain uses TRBV7-2 with TRBJ2-1, with D tentatively TRBD2 (5 bases). From germline, CDR1 is SGHTA and CDR2 FQGNSA. Deletions cut 1 base from V and 6 bases from J, with 13 bases between. The CDR3 has 15 amino acids. The DNA for the CDR3 is TGTGCCAGCAGCTTAGGTCGTACTAGTCTCAATGAGCAGTTCTTC. Amino acids: CASSLGRTSLNEQFF.

This clone was seen only a few times. The chain is built from TRBV29-1 and TRBJ1-1; TRBD1 aligns across 7 bases. Germline CDR1 SQVTM, CDR2 ANQGSEA. Trimming removed 3 bases from V and 4 bases from J; junction bases left unmatched: 8. The CDR3 has 14 residues. The CDR3 reads CSVDRTGWGTEAFF. DNA for the CDR3: TGCAGCGTTGACCGGACAGGCTGGGGCACTGAAGCTTTCTTT. Complete variable domain (other parts from reference TRBV29-1 and TRBJ1-1): SAVISQKPSRDICQRGTSLTIQCQVDSQVTMMFWYRQQPGQSLTLIATANQGSEATYESGFVIDKFPISRPNLTFSTLTVSNMSPEDSSIYLCSVDRTGWGTEAFFGQGTRLTVV.

CDR3 nucleotides: TGTGCCAGCAGCAAAGCGCATTCACAGGGAGACGTCGAGCAGTACTTC. Its translation is CASSKAHSQGDVEQYF. V usage is TRBV21-1 and J usage is TRBJ2-7; whether TRBD1, the table's D call, matches the DNA was not checked. TRBV21-1 is a listed pseudogene. The CDR3 contains 16 residues.

The rearrangement joins TRBV6-5 to TRBJ2-7, with a possible D match to TRBD1 (6 bases). V was shortened by 5 bases and J by 6 bases, with 17 bases between the two germline ends. The CDR3 is made up of 14 amino acids. Germline lookup yields CDR1 MNHEY and CDR2 SVGAGI. The CDR3 reads CASSPIAGVGEQYF. CDR3 in DNA: TGTGCCAGCAGTCCTATTGCAGGGGTAGGCGAGCAGTACTTC.

The V call is TRBV6-1, the J call TRBJ2-1, with 13 bases fitting TRBD2. Germline values: CDR1 MNHNS, CDR2 SASEGT. This CDR3 contains 19 residues. V shed 3 bases, J shed 5 bases, and the junction held 13 bases outside the gene matches. The CDR3 is CASSDPGLAGTHANNEQFF. The CDR3 bases are TGTGCCAGCAGTGACCCGGGACTAGCGGGAACCCACGCAAACAATGAGCAGTTCTTC.

The rearrangement links TRBV9 to TRBJ2-2; 7 bases are shared with TRBD1. The germline CDR1 and CDR2 sequences are SGDLS and YYNGEE. V dropped 4 bases and J dropped 1; count of bases not matched to a gene: 4. CDR3 length: 15 residues. CDR3 coding DNA: TGTGCCAGCAGCCCTCACAGGGGGAACACCGGGGAGCTGTTTTTT. As protein: CASSPHRGNTGELFF. Full variable domain (remainder filled in from reference TRBV9 and TRBJ2-2): DSGVTQTPKHLITATGQRVTLRCSPRSGDLSVYWYQQSLDQGLQFLIQYYNGEERAKGNILERFSAQQFPDLHSELNLSSLELGDSALYFCASSPHRGNTGELFFGEGSRLTVL.

Here the CDR3 reads CASSEGLGYYEQYF. The CDR3 DNA is TGTGCCAGCAGCGAAGGACTAGGCTACTACGAGCAGTACTTC. V usage is TRBV13 and J usage is TRBJ2-7, with 7 bases that match TRBD2. Germline V lookup: CDR1 PRHDT, CDR2 FYEKMQ (reference sequence). The CDR3 is made up of 14 amino acids. Trimming took 5 bases from V and 3 from J; bases not matched to a gene: 7. The full variable domain, rest sourced from reference TRBV13 and TRBJ2-7, is AAGVIQSPRHLIKEKRETATLKCYPIPRHDTVYWYQQGPGQDPQFLISFYEKMQSDKGSIPDRFSAQQFSDYHSELNMSSLELGDSALYFCASSEGLGYYEQYFGPGTRLTVT.

This clone was seen a single time. This chain uses TRBV5-6 with TRBJ2-6; D is possibly TRBD1 (6 bases). Looked up from germline, CDR1 is SGHDT and CDR2 is YYEEEE. CDR3 length: 16 residues. The V end lost 2 bases, the J end lost 0 bases, and 9 bases lay between the germline ends. CDR3: CASSFDRHSGANVLTF. The DNA of the CDR3 is TGTGCCAGCAGCTTTGACAGGCACTCTGGGGCCAACGTCCTGACTTTC.

The genes are TRBV6-5 and TRBJ1-5; maybe TRBD1 (6 bases). CDR3 length: 14 residues. The V end was cut by 9 bases, the J end by 0 bases, with 12 bases between. Germline V gives CDR1 MNHEY, CDR2 SVGAGI. Here the CDR3 DNA reads TGTGCCAGTAGAACAGGGCATAGCAATCAGCCCCAGCATTTT. Its translation is CASRTGHSNQPQHF.

This sequence joins TRBV19 and TRBJ1-2; 7 bases fit TRBD1. After removal of 5 bases from V and 5 bases from J, the junction contained 8 bases not matched to a gene. The V gene's germline CDR1 is LNHDA and CDR2 SQIVND (reference sequence). The CDR3 spans 14 residues. The CDR3 reads CASSAGQPDYGYTF. The CDR3 DNA follows: TGTGCCAGTAGTGCGGGACAGCCTGATTATGGCTACACCTTC.

V gene TRBV5-8 combines with J gene TRBJ2-1; no reliable D call. Germline-derived CDR1 and CDR2 are SGHTS and YDEGEE. Between the trimmed V and J ends, which lost 1 base and 7 bases, there was a span of 12 bases. The CDR3 runs 14 residues. The CDR3 nucleotides read TGTGCCAGCAGCTTGCATGGCGCCAGGAATGAGCAGTTCTTC. Translated: CASSLHGARNEQFF. The full variable domain, in which reference TRBV5-8 and TRBJ2-1 provide the parts outside the CDR3, is EAGVTQSPTHLIKTRGQQATLRCSPISGHTSVYWYQQALGLGLQFLLWYDEGEERNRGNFPPRFSGRQFPNYSSELNVNALELEDSALYLCASSLHGARNEQFFGPGTRLTVL.

The chain recombines TRBV2 with TRBJ2-3; the D gene is possibly TRBD1 (6 bases). Germline V CDR1 and CDR2: SNHLY, FYNNEI. The CDR3 has 16 amino acids. V dropped 4 bases and J dropped 2 bases, with 16 bases sitting between them. CDR3 sequence: CASSGSGQFPTDTQYF. CDR3 nucleotides: TGTGCCAGCAGTGGGTCAGGACAGTTTCCCACAGATACGCAGTATTTT.

The V call is TRBV5-6, the J call TRBJ1-2; no clear D gene. V lost 0 bases, J lost 0 bases, and 18 bases lay in between. The CDR3 has 18 amino acids. Germline V gives CDR1 SGHDT, CDR2 YYEEEE. The CDR3 reads CASSLGVWASYSNYGYTF. Here the CDR3 DNA reads TGTGCCAGCAGCTTGGGGGTGTGGGCCAGCTATTCTAACTATGGCTACACCTTC. The full variable domain, with the rest looked up from reference TRBV5-6 and TRBJ1-2, is DAGVTQSPTHLIKTRGQQVTLRCSPKSGHDTVSWYQQALGQGPQFIFQYYEEEERQRGNFPDRFSGHQFPNYSSELNVNALLLGDSALYLCASSLGVWASYSNYGYTFGSGTRLTVV.

V usage is TRBV5-1 and J usage is TRBJ2-3; 9 nucleotides agree with TRBD2. The germline V gene has CDR1 SGHRS and CDR2 YFSETQ. V shed 0 bases, J shed 6 bases, and the junction held 5 bases outside the gene matches. This CDR3 comprises 15 residues. The CDR3 nucleotides are TGCGCCAGCAGCTTGGGCGGCGGGAGGGTTGATACGCAGTATTTT. Protein: CASSLGGGRVDTQYF.

V is TRBV18 and J is TRBJ1-4, with D possibly TRBD1 on 6 matching bases. Germline V gene sequence: CDR1 KGHSH, CDR2 LQKENI. CDR3 length: 17 residues. V dropped 2 bases and J dropped 1 base, with 14 bases sitting between them. CDR3 DNA: TGTGCCAGCTCACCATTCGACACAGGGCTAACTAATGAAAAACTGTTTTTT. It codes for CASSPFDTGLTNEKLFF.

This clone was seen once. J is TRBJ2-7 and V is TRBV30; D may be TRBD1 (6 bases). With 0 bases removed from V and 3 bases from J, the gap between germline ends came to 12 bases. From germline, CDR1 is GTSNPN and CDR2 SVGIG (reference sequence). The CDR3 spans 14 residues. The CDR3 loop reads CAWSVGGSLYEQYF. The CDR3 nucleotides read TGTGCCTGGAGTGTAGGGGGTTCTCTCTACGAGCAGTACTTC.

The chain combines TRBV5-4 with TRBJ1-3, with D tentatively TRBD1 (6 bases). The germline V and J ends were trimmed by 4 bases and 0 bases, with 8 bases remaining between them. Germline lookup yields CDR1 SGHNT and CDR2 YYREEE (reference sequence). The CDR3 is made up of 14 amino acids. The CDR3 DNA is TGTGCCAGCAGCATAGGGGGCTCTGGAAACACCATATATTTT. It encodes CASSIGGSGNTIYF.

The V call is TRBV11-2, the J call TRBJ2-7, with D perhaps matching TRBD2 (7 bases). Between the trimmed V and J ends, which lost 0 bases and 6 bases, there was a span of 12 bases. The germline V gene encodes CDR1 SGHAT and CDR2 FQNNGV. This CDR3 region has 14 residues. CDR3 DNA: TGTGCCAGCAGCTTAGATCGGGGGGCTCGCGAGCAGTACTTC. Protein: CASSLDRGAREQYF.

The gene calls are TRBV5-4 and TRBJ2-1; 11 bases fit TRBD1. The CDR3 length is 15 residues. Germline values: CDR1 SGHNT, CDR2 YYREEE (reference sequence). The J segment lost 3 bases and the V segment lost 3 bases, leaving 2 bases of the junction unmatched. CDR3 nucleotides: TGTGCCAGCAGCTCCGGGACAGGGGGCTACAATGAGCAGTTCTTC. It yields the protein CASSSGTGGYNEQFF.

This chain links TRBV5-5 with TRBJ2-7; 8 positions agree with TRBD1. Germline-derived CDR1 and CDR2 are SGHKS and YYEKEE (reference sequence). This CDR3 is built from 13 residues. J lost 6 bases, V lost 4 bases, and 6 bases had no gene match. The CDR3 nucleotides are TGTGCCAGCAGCCGTGCACAGGGGGGCGAGCAGTACTTC. It specifies CASSRAQGGEQYF.

This clone was observed once. The chain recombines TRBV6-1 with TRBJ2-2; maybe TRBD2 (5 bases). The CDR3 totals 14 residues. CDR1 and CDR2 (germline): MNHNS, SASEGT. V was cut by 7 bases and J by 2 bases, with 11 bases left in between. In DNA form, the CDR3 reads TGTGCCAGCATTAGGCTAGCAAACACCGGGGAGCTGTTTTTT. Translation: CASIRLANTGELFF.